What follows are 6 T cell receptor beta chains derived from one specimen sequenced in a study of blood T cell repertoires in COVID-19. Assay: immunoSEQ multiplex PCR; the TCRdb copy retains only in-frame clones and omits some. Counted here are around 310,000 clones, around 91% occurring once; the ten biggest clones make up around 12%. The specimen was peripheral blood. The source is a woman aged 55-70 years with acute or convalescent COVID-19.

The chain uses TRBV9 and TRBJ2-5; TRBD2 matches 10 bases. The CDR3 is made up of 16 amino acids. V lost 3 bases to trimming and J lost 2 bases; unmatched junction nucleotides: 7. CDR1 and CDR2 (germline): SGDLS, YYNGEE. Here the CDR3 DNA reads TGTGCCAGCAGCGCCCTAGCGGGAGCGGGGCAAGAGACCCAGTACTTC. Translating it yields CASSALAGAGQETQYF.

This clone has a single count. This chain uses TRBV9 with TRBJ2-2; D unclear. Germline CDR1 reads SGDLS; CDR2 reads YYNGEE. V lost 4 bases and J lost 6, with 7 bases in between. CDR3 length: 12 amino acids. This CDR3 is CASSPPAGELFF. CDR3 sequence (DNA): TGTGCCAGCAGCCCCCCCGCCGGGGAGCTGTTTTTT.

The J gene is TRBJ1-6, the V gene TRBV2, with D tentatively TRBD1 (6 bases). This CDR3 spans 13 amino acids. Germline values: CDR1 SNHLY, CDR2 FYNNEI. The V and J ends lost 6 bases and 7 bases respectively, with 10 bases between them. CDR3 bases: TGTGCCAGCAGGGGGGCGGAAAATTCACCCCTCCACTTT. Amino acids: CASRGAENSPLHF.

The V gene is TRBV7-6, the J gene TRBJ1-1, with D possibly matching TRBD1 (6 bases). V lost 0 bases, J lost 1 base, and 12 bases lay in between. The CDR3 covers 16 residues. Germline V gene lookup returns CDR1 SGHVS and CDR2 FNYEAQ. The CDR3 loop is CASSLATWDTNTEAFF. As DNA, the CDR3 is TGTGCCAGCAGCTTAGCGACCTGGGACACGAACACTGAAGCTTTCTTT.

The V call is TRBV6-5, the J call TRBJ1-1; TRBD1 is a possible D gene (5 bases). CDR3 length equals 13 residues. V dropped 6 bases and J dropped 2 bases, with 10 bases sitting between them. Germline V gives CDR1 MNHEY, CDR2 SVGAGI. Written as DNA, the CDR3 is TGTGCCAGCAGCCAACAGGTTAACACTGAAGCTTTCTTT. Protein product: CASSQQVNTEAFF.

The count of this clone is one. The chain combines TRBV5-1 with TRBJ2-3, with 12 bases aligning to TRBD1. The J segment lost 2 bases and the V segment lost 4 bases, leaving 5 bases of the junction unmatched. The CDR3 spans 16 residues. CDR1 is SGHRS, CDR2 YFSETQ, per germline. The CDR3 protein is CASSEGQGAPTDTQYF. DNA for the CDR3: TGCGCCAGCAGCGAGGGACAGGGGGCCCCCACAGATACGCAGTATTTT.